The rows below give T cell receptor beta chains drawn from one sample of a study of T cells in Graves' hyperthyroidism and ophthalmopathy. Each CDR3 protein is one row after TCRdb ran MiXCR on the multiplex PCR reads. The sample holds 350,000 to 450,000 distinct CDR3 sequences, around 15% seen once. The sequencing sample was made of blood. These TCRs come from a man aged 50-59 years with Graves' ophthalmopathy. CDR3s include the opening cysteine and the closing phenylalanine or tryptophan. A D gene is named only where the DNA matches it firmly. Rows give clone size only sometimes, using once, few, many, or a class for an expanded clone.

clone size,V gene,D gene,J gene,CDR3 protein,CDR3 DNA
few,TRBV27,-,TRBJ1-1,CASSFSGLEASF,TGTGCCAGCAGTTTTTCGGGCCTTGAAGCTTCCTTT
-,TRBV29-1,TRBD1,TRBJ2-1,CSVVGQGSHNEQFF,TGCAGCGTTGTAGGACAGGGGAGCCACAATGAGCAGTTCTTC
many,TRBV7-8,-,TRBJ1-2,CASSYGSVQGMSHGYTF,TGTGCCAGCAGCTACGGCTCGGTCCAGGGTATGTCCCATGGCTACACCTTC
-,TRBV2,-,TRBJ1-5,CASKGWAEPQHF,TGTGCCAGTAAAGGGTGGGCGGAGCCCCAGCATTTT
few,TRBV10-3,-,TRBJ1-1,CAINYGGTNTEAFF,TGTGCCATCAACTACGGGGGTACGAACACTGAAGCTTTCTTT
many,TRBV5-1,TRBD2,TRBJ2-1,CASSSGLAGGSSYNEQFF,TGCGCCAGCAGCTCGGGACTAGCGGGAGGGAGCTCCTACAATGAGCAGTTCTTC
-,TRBV6-1,TRBD1,TRBJ1-1,CASSFQGGYTEAFF,TGTGCCAGCAGTTTCCAAGGGGGCTATACTGAAGCTTTCTTT
few,TRBV12-3/TRBV12-4,-,TRBJ2-5,CASSLSGVTGETQYF,TGTGCCAGCAGTTTGTCAGGAGTGACGGGAGAGACCCAGTACTTC
many,TRBV7-9,-,TRBJ2-1,CASSSAGGSYNEQFF,TGTGCCAGCTCCTCCGCGGGCGGCTCCTACAATGAGCAGTTCTTC
many,TRBV3-1,TRBD2,TRBJ2-7,CASSWTSGDYEQYF,TGTGCCAGCAGCTGGACTAGCGGAGACTACGAGCAGTACTTC
many,TRBV7-9,-,TRBJ2-7,CASSSAGWRNYEQYF,TGTGCCAGCAGCTCCGCCGGGTGGCGGAACTACGAGCAGTACTTC
-,TRBV2,-,TRBJ2-1,CASSLQGYEQFF,TGTGCCAGCAGTTTACAGGGATATGAGCAGTTCTTC
few,TRBV20-1,TRBD2,TRBJ2-1,CSASSSGLAVEQFF,TGCAGTGCTAGTAGCTCCGGACTAGCGGTTGAGCAGTTCTTC
few,TRBV19,-,TRBJ2-2,CASGQISNTGELFF,TGTGCCAGTGGACAGATTTCGAACACCGGGGAGCTGTTTTTT
many,TRBV28,-,TRBJ2-5,CASSFRVLRTLQETQYF,TGTGCCAGCAGTTTCAGGGTATTACGGACCCTCCAAGAGACCCAGTACTTC
many,TRBV3-1,-,TRBJ2-1,CASSQHGPYNEQFF,TGTGCCAGCAGCCAGCATGGGCCCTACAATGAGCAGTTCTTC
few,TRBV19,TRBD1,TRBJ1-4,CASSVRGQGYEKLFF,TGTGCCAGTAGTGTAAGGGGACAGGGATATGAAAAACTGTTTTTT
few,TRBV5-1,TRBD2,TRBJ2-1,CASSPGLAAPGDEQFF,TGCGCCAGCAGCCCAGGCCTAGCGGCCCCCGGGGATGAGCAGTTCTTC
many,TRBV30,-,TRBJ1-5,CAWSLDNNQPQHF,TGTGCCTGGAGCCTGGACAACAATCAGCCCCAGCATTTT
-,TRBV6-1,TRBD2,TRBJ2-1,CASRRAGGPRETNEQFF,TGTGCCAGCAGGCGAGCGGGAGGGCCGAGGGAGACTAATGAGCAGTTCTTC
many,TRBV20-1,TRBD2,TRBJ2-7,CSAREAGGPGEQYF,TGCAGTGCTAGAGAAGCGGGAGGGCCTGGAGAGCAGTACTTC
few,TRBV7-9,TRBD2,TRBJ2-7,CASSPVGREFGYEQYF,TGTGCCAGCAGCCCCGTAGGGCGGGAGTTCGGCTACGAGCAGTACTTC
many,TRBV5-4,TRBD2,TRBJ2-3,CASSLRGTSGRTSTDTQYF,TGTGCCAGCAGCTTGAGGGGGACTAGCGGGCGGACTAGCACAGATACGCAGTATTTT
many,TRBV20-1,TRBD2,TRBJ2-3,CSARWVGTSGKGGTDTQYF,TGCAGTGCTAGATGGGTCGGGACTAGCGGGAAAGGAGGCACAGATACGCAGTATTTT
many,TRBV3-1,TRBD2,TRBJ2-5,CASSQMASGTETQYF,TGTGCCAGCAGCCAAATGGCTAGCGGGACGGAGACCCAGTACTTC
many,TRBV7-9,-,TRBJ1-5,CASSQGDKFNQPQHF,TGTGCCAGCAGCCAAGGGGACAAATTCAATCAGCCCCAGCATTTT
many,TRBV12-3/TRBV12-4,-,TRBJ2-7,CASSRQELYEQYF,TGTGCCAGCAGCAGACAGGAGTTGTACGAGCAGTACTTC
-,TRBV10-3,TRBD2,TRBJ2-1,CAISDGLAGVGNEQFF,TGTGCCATCAGTGATGGACTAGCGGGAGTCGGAAATGAGCAGTTCTTC
many,TRBV3-1,TRBD2,TRBJ2-1,CASSQDPGASGRKLGEQFF,TGTGCCAGCAGCCAAGACCCTGGGGCTAGCGGGAGGAAACTAGGTGAGCAGTTCTTC
many,TRBV6-6,TRBD1,TRBJ1-1,CASSYRGQRNTEAFF,TGTGCCAGCAGTTACCGGGGACAGAGAAACACTGAAGCTTTCTTT
many,TRBV3-1,TRBD1,TRBJ2-2,CASSREGQGSTGELFF,TGTGCCAGCAGCCGAGAGGGACAGGGGAGCACCGGGGAGCTGTTTTTT
many,TRBV5-1,-,TRBJ2-3,CASSHRETDTQYF,TGCGCCAGCAGCCACAGGGAGACAGATACGCAGTATTTT
many,TRBV4-1,-,TRBJ2-1,CASSHGGSYNEQFF,TGCGCCAGCAGCCATGGGGGGAGCTACAATGAGCAGTTCTTC
-,TRBV12-3/TRBV12-4,TRBD1,TRBJ2-2,CASSWDRTTNTGELFF,TGTGCCAGCAGTTGGGACAGGACCACGAACACCGGGGAGCTGTTTTTT
-,TRBV20-1,-,TRBJ2-3,CSASRGPQSVDTQYF,TGCAGTGCAAGCCGAGGACCACAGTCGGTAGATACGCAGTATTTT
many,TRBV11-2,-,TRBJ2-3,CASSSGPVNTDTQYF,TGTGCCAGCAGCTCGGGGCCGGTGAACACAGATACGCAGTATTTT
-,TRBV27,-,TRBJ2-3,CASRSPPGPDTQYF,TGTGCCAGCAGGTCACCCCCGGGGCCAGATACGCAGTATTTT
many,TRBV6-1,TRBD2,TRBJ2-1,CASSSIAGVNDEQFF,TGTGCCAGCAGTTCGATAGCGGGAGTTAACGATGAGCAGTTCTTC
-,TRBV19,-,TRBJ2-7,CASSTPERVYEQYF,TGTGCCAGTAGTACCCCCGAGAGGGTCTACGAGCAGTACTTC
few,TRBV5-1,-,TRBJ2-5,CASSLVGGTETQYF,TGCGCCAGCAGCTTGGTTGGTGGGACAGAGACCCAGTACTTC
many,TRBV28,-,TRBJ1-1,CASSYRVGNTEAFF,TGTGCCAGCAGTTACAGGGTTGGGAACACTGAAGCTTTCTTT
few,TRBV7-8,-,TRBJ1-2,CASSLGSTDYGYTF,TGTGCCAGCAGCTTAGGGTCGACAGACTATGGCTACACCTTC
many,TRBV12-3/TRBV12-4,TRBD2,TRBJ2-1,CASSRLAGYNEQFF,TGTGCCAGCAGTCGACTAGCGGGGTACAATGAGCAGTTCTTC
many,TRBV10-3,-,TRBJ2-1,CAISESGGAGAYNEQFF,TGTGCCATCAGTGAGTCGGGGGGGGCGGGAGCCTACAATGAGCAGTTCTTC
many,TRBV11-3,-,TRBJ2-1,CASGMSSYNEQFF,TGTGCCAGCGGTATGAGCTCCTACAATGAGCAGTTCTTC
few,TRBV10-3,TRBD1,TRBJ2-1,CAIRGGDRVYNEQFF,TGTGCCATCAGGGGTGGCGACAGGGTTTACAATGAGCAGTTCTTC
-,TRBV29-1,TRBD2,TRBJ2-1,CSVLWPAGVGANEQFF,TGCAGCGTCCTATGGCCAGCGGGAGTTGGGGCGAATGAGCAGTTCTTC
many,TRBV6-6,TRBD1,TRBJ1-3,CASSYGQGYGNTIYF,TGTGCCAGCAGTTACGGACAGGGGTACGGAAACACCATATATTTT
many,TRBV2,-,TRBJ2-7,CASRSDRHPSYEQYF,TGTGCCAGCAGATCGGACAGACATCCTTCCTACGAGCAGTACTTC
many,TRBV6-1,TRBD1,TRBJ2-5,CASSPGTGPLETQYF,TGTGCCAGCAGTCCCGGGACAGGGCCGTTAGAGACCCAGTACTTC
few,TRBV5-1,-,TRBJ2-7,CASSLDGHSSYEQYF,TGCGCCAGCAGCTTGGACGGCCATAGCTCCTACGAGCAGTACTTC
-,TRBV30,-,TRBJ2-3,CAWSPRDSGSRGGTDTQYF,TGTGCCTGGAGTCCTAGGGATAGCGGAAGCCGTGGAGGCACAGATACGCAGTATTTT
many,TRBV20-1,TRBD1,TRBJ1-1,CSAPGQGNTEAFF,TGCAGTGCCCCGGGACAGGGGAACACTGAAGCTTTCTTT